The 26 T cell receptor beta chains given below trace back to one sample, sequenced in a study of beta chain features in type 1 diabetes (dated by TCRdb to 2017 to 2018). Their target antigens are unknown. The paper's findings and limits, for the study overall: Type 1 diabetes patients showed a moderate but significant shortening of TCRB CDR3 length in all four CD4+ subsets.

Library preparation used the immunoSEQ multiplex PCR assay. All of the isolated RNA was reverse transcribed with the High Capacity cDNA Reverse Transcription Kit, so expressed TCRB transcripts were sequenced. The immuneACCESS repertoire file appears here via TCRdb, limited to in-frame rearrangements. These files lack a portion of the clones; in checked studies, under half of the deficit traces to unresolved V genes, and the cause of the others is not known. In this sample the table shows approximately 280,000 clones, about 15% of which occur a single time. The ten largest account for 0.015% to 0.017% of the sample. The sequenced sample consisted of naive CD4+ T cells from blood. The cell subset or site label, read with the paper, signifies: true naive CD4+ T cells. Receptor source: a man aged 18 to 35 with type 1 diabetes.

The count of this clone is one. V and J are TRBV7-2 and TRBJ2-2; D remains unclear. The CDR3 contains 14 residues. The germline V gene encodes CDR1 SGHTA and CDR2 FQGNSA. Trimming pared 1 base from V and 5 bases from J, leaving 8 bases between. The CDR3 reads CASSLEFLTGELFF. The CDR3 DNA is TGTGCCAGCAGCTTAGAGTTCCTAACCGGGGAGCTGTTTTTT.

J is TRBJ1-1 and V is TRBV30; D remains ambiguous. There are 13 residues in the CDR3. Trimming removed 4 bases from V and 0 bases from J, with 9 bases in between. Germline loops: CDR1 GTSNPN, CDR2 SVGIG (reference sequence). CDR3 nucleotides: TGTGCCTGGAATCGGGAATTGAACACTGAAGCTTTCTTT. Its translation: CAWNRELNTEAFF.

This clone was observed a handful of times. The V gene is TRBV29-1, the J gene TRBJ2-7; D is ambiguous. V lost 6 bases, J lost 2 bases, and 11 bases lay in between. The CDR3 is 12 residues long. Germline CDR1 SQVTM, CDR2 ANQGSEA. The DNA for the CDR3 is TGCAGCGTCCGCGGAGAGACCTACGAGCAGTACTTC. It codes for CSVRGETYEQYF.

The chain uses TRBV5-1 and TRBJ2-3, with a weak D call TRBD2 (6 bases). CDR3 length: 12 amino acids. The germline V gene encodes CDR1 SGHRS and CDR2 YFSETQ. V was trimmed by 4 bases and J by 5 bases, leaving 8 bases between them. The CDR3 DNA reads TGCGCCAGCAGCCCGGAGGGAGATACGCAGTATTTT. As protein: CASSPEGDTQYF.

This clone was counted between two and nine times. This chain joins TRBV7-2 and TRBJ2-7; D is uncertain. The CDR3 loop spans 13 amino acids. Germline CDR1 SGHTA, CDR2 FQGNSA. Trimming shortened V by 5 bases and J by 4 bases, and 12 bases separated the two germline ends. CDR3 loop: CASSTQRRYEQYF. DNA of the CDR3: TGTGCCAGCAGCACCCAGCGCCGTTACGAGCAGTACTTC.

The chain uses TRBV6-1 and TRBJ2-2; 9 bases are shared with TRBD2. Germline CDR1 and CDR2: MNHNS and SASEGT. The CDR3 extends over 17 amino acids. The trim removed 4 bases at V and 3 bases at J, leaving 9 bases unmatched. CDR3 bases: TGTGCCAGCAGTGTTTGGCCGGGACTAGCCGACACCGGGGAGCTGTTTTTT. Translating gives CASSVWPGLADTGELFF.

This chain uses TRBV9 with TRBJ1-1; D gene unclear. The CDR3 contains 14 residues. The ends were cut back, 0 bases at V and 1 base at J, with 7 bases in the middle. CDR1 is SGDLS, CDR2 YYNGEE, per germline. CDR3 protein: CASSVVGQNTEAFF. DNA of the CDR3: TGTGCCAGCAGCGTAGTTGGCCAGAACACTGAAGCTTTCTTT.

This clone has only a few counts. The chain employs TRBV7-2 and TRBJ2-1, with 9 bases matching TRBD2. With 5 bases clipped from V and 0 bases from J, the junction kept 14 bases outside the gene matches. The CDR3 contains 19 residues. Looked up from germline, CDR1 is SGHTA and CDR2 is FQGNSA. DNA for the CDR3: TGTGCCAGCAGCCGCCCGGTGCAGAGCGGGGGGAGCTCCTACAATGAGCAGTTCTTC. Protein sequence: CASSRPVQSGGSSYNEQFF.

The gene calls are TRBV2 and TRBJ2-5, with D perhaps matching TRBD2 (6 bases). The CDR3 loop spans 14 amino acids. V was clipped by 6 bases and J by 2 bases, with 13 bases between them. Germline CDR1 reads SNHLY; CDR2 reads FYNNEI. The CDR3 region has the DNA TGTGCCAGCAGCGGCCTAGCGCTTCAAGAGACCCAGTACTTC. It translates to CASSGLALQETQYF.

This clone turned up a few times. CDR3 coding DNA: TGTGCCAGCAGCATGAGCTCCTACGAGCAGTACTTC. It is translated as CASSMSSYEQYF. V is TRBV7-8 and J is TRBJ2-7, with D uncertain. This CDR3 has 12 residues. The V and J ends lost 5 bases and 0 bases respectively, with 5 bases between them. Per germline, CDR1 SGHVS and CDR2 FQNEAQ.

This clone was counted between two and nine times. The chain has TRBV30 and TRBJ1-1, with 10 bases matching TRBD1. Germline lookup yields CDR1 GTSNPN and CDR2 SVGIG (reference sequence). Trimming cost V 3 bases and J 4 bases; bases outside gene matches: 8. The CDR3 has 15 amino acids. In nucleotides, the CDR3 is TGTGCCTGGAGACCATTGGGACAGGGGCCCACTGAAGCTTTCTTT. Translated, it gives CAWRPLGQGPTEAFF.

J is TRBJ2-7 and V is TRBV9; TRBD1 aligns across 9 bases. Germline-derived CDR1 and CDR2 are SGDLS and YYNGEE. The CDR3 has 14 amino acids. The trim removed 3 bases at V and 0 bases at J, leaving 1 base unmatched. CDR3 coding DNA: TGTGCCAGCAGCGGGGGACAGGGCTCCTACGAGCAGTACTTC. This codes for CASSGGQGSYEQYF.

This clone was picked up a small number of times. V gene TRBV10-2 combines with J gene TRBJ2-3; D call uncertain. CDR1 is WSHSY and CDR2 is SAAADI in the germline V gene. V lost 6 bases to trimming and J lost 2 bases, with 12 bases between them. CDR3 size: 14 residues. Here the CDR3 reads CASRGAGYTDTQYF. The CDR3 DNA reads TGCGCCAGCAGGGGCGCCGGCTACACAGATACGCAGTATTTT.

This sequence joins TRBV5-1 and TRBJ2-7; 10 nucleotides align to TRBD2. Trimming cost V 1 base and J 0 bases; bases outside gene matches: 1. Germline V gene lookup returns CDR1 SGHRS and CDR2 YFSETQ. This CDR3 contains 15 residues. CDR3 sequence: CASSLTSGISYEQYF. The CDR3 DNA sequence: TGCGCCAGCAGCTTGACTAGCGGGATCTCCTACGAGCAGTACTTC. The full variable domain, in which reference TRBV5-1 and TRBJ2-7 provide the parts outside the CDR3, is KAGVTQTPRYLIKTRGQQVTLSCSPISGHRSVSWYQQTPGQGLQFLFEYFSETQRNKGNFPGRFSGRQFSNSRSEMNVSTLELGDSALYLCASSLTSGISYEQYFGPGTRLTVT.

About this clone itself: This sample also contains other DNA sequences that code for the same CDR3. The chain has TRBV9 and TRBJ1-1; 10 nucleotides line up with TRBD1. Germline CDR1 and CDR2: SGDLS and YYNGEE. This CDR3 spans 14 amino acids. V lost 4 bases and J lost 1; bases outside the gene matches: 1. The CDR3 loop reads CASSRDRGNTEAFF. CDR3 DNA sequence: TGTGCCAGCAGCCGGGACAGGGGGAACACTGAAGCTTTCTTT.

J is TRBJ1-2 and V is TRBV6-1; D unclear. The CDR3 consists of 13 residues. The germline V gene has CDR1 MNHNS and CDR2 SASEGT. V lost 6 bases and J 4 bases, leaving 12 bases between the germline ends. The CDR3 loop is CASSFDFLYGYTF. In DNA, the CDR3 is TGTGCCAGCAGCTTTGACTTCCTCTATGGCTACACCTTC.

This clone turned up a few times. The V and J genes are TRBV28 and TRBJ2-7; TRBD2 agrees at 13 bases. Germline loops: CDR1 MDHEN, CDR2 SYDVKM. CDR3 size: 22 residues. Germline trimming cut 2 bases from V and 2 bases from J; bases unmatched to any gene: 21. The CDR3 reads CASSLKVSAWTSGSLGAYEQYF. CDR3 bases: TGTGCCAGCAGTTTAAAGGTATCGGCGTGGACTAGCGGGAGTCTTGGCGCCTACGAGCAGTACTTC.

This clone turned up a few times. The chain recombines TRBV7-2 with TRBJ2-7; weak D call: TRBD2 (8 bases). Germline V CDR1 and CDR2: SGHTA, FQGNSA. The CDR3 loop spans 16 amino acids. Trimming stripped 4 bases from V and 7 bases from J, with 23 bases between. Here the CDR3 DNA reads TGTGCCAGCAGCTCCCAGCCGGGACTAGGGGGCGGGGAGCAGTACTTC. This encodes CASSSQPGLGGGEQYF.

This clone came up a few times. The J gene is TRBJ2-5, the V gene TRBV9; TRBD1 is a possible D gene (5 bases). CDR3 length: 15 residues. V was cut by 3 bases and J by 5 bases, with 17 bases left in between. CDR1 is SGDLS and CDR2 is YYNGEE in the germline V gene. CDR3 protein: CASSDLQGRGETQYF. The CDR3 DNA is TGTGCCAGCAGCGACCTTCAGGGCAGAGGCGAGACCCAGTACTTC.

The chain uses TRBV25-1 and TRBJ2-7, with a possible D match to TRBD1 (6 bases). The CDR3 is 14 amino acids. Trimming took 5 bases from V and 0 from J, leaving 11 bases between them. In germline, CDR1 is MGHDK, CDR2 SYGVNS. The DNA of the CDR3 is TGTGCCAGCAGTCTAGACAGGTCCTCCTACGAGCAGTACTTC. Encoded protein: CASSLDRSSYEQYF.

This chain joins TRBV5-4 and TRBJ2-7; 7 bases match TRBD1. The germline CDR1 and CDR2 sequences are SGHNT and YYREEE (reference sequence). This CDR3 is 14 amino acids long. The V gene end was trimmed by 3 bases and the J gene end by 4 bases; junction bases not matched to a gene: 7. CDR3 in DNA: TGTGCCAGCAGCTCACCGACAGGGCCATACGAGCAGTACTTC. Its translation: CASSSPTGPYEQYF.

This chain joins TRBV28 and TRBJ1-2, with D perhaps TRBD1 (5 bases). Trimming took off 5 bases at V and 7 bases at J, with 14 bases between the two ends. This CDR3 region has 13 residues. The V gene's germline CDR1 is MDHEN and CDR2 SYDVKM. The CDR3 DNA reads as TGTGCCAGCAGTACCCCGCAGGGCGGTGGCTACACCTTC. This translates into CASSTPQGGGYTF.

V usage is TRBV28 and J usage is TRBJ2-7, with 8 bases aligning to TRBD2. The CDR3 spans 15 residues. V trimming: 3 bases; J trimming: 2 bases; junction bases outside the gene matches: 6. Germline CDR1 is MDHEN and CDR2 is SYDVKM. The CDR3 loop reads CASSLVLAAPYEQYF. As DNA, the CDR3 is TGTGCCAGCAGTTTGGTACTAGCGGCTCCCTACGAGCAGTACTTC.

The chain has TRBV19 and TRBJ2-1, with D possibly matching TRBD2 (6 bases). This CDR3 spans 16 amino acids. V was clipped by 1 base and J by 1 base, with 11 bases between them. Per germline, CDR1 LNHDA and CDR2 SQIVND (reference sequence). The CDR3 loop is CASSIGDLLSYNEQFF. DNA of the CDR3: TGTGCCAGTAGTATAGGGGACTTACTTTCCTACAATGAGCAGTTCTTC. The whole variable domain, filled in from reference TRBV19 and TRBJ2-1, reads DGGITQSPKYLFRKEGQNVTLSCEQNLNHDAMYWYRQDPGQGLRLIYYSQIVNDFQKGDIAEGYSVSREKKESFPLTVTSAQKNPTAFYLCASSIGDLLSYNEQFFGPGTRLTVL.

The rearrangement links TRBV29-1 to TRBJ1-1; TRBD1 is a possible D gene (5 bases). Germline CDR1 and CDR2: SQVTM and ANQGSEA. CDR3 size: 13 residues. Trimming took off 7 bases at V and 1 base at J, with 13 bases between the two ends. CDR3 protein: CSGGDFANTEAFF. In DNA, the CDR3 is TGCAGCGGGGGGGACTTCGCGAACACTGAAGCTTTCTTT.

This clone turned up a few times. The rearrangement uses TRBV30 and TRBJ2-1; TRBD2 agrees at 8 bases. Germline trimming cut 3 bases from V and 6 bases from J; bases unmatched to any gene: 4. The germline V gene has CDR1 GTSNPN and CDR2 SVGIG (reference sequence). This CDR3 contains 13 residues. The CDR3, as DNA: TGTGCCTGGAGGTCGGCGGGAGGCAATGAGCAGTTCTTC. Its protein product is CAWRSAGGNEQFF.